This T cell receptor (beta chain) was documented in a study of cytomegalovirus exposure and HLA in healthy donors. A multiplex PCR was run with 60 Vbeta primers and 13 Jbeta primers. Clones were read by immunoSEQ multiplex PCR, and TCRdb kept only the in-frame ones, dropping some. Its table records 140,000 to 150,000 clones. Sequenced sample: PBMCs. The sequence came from a woman aged 50 to 65 in good health and CMV-seronegative.

The DNA of the CDR3 is TGTGCCAGCAGCTACAGGGGTGGCGAGCAGTACTTC. This codes for CASSYRGGEQYF. The chain carries TRBV7-2 and TRBJ2-7; TRBD1 agrees at 7 bases. Trimming cost V 4 bases and J 6 bases; bases outside gene matches: 3. Looked up from germline, CDR1 is SGHTA and CDR2 is FQGNSA. This CDR3 has 12 residues.